The 19 T cell receptor beta chains presented below share a single source sample, sequenced in a study of blood T cell repertoires in COVID-19. Generated by immunoSEQ multiplex PCR, the TCRdb table keeps only in-frame clones and is missing some. The data hold roughly 150,000 clones, with 84% observed a single time. Sequenced sample: peripheral blood. Source of these receptors: a woman between 45 and 65 years old with acute or convalescent COVID-19.

The rearrangement links TRBV5-1 to TRBJ2-2; 8 bases are shared with TRBD1. The length of the CDR3 is 15 residues. V trimming: 4 bases; J trimming: 4 bases; junction bases outside the gene matches: 6. The germline V gene has CDR1 SGHRS and CDR2 YFSETQ. The CDR3 DNA reads as TGCGCCAGCAGCAATCAGGGGGCGGCCACCGGGGAGCTGTTTTTT. It codes for CASSNQGAATGELFF. Full variable domain (missing parts from reference TRBV5-1 and TRBJ2-2): KAGVTQTPRYLIKTRGQQVTLSCSPISGHRSVSWYQQTPGQGLQFLFEYFSETQRNKGNFPGRFSGRQFSNSRSEMNVSTLELGDSALYLCASSNQGAATGELFFGEGSRLTVL.

The CDR3, as DNA: TGTGCCAGCAGTTCCGGACAGGCCTTCGCTAGCTATGGCTACACCTTC. This encodes CASSSGQAFASYGYTF. This chain links TRBV6-5 with TRBJ1-2; TRBD1 matches at 7 bases. The germline CDR1 and CDR2 sequences are MNHEY and SVGAGI. The CDR3 totals 16 residues. The trim removed 4 bases at V and 4 bases at J, leaving 12 bases unmatched.

In this sample, this clone turned up a few times. The chain carries TRBV5-4 and TRBJ2-1, with 10 bases matching TRBD2. The ends lost 4 bases at V and 5 bases at J; junction bases unmatched: 3. CDR1 is SGHNT, CDR2 YYREEE, per germline (reference sequence). The length of the CDR3 is 14 residues. In DNA, the CDR3 is TGTGCCAGCAGCCTAGCGGGGGCAAACAATGAGCAGTTCTTC. It encodes CASSLAGANNEQFF.

The chain joins TRBV18 to TRBJ2-7, with TRBD2 identical over 7 bases. The CDR3 spans 16 residues. Germline V CDR1 and CDR2: KGHSH, LQKENI. Unmatched junction bases numbered 8, after V lost 3 bases and J lost 0 bases. CDR3 coding DNA: TGTGCCAGCTCACCTTTGCCAGCGGGGAGCTCCTACGAGCAGTACTTC. Protein: CASSPLPAGSSYEQYF.

This clone was seen more than once but under ten times. The chain has TRBV7-2 and TRBJ2-3; TRBD2 matches at 9 bases. This CDR3 region has 15 residues. The V and J ends lost 3 bases and 8 bases, in that order; junction bases with no gene match: 9. CDR1 and CDR2 (germline): SGHTA, FQGNSA. CDR3 sequence reads: CASSLGLAGDGTQYF. CDR3 bases: TGTGCCAGCAGCTTGGGATTAGCGGGGGATGGTACGCAGTATTTT.

The J gene is TRBJ1-6, the V gene TRBV28; TRBD1 agrees at 7 bases. The V segment lost 3 bases and the J segment 13 bases; nucleotides outside the gene matches: 15. Germline V CDR1 and CDR2: MDHEN, SYDVKM. This CDR3 contains 16 residues. The chain's CDR3 is CASSLNPWDRGSPLHF. The CDR3 DNA sequence: TGTGCCAGCAGTTTGAATCCGTGGGACAGAGGTTCCCCCCTCCACTTT. The full variable domain, completed using reference TRBV28 and TRBJ1-6, is DVKVTQSSRYLVKRTGEKVFLECVQDMDHENMFWYRQDPGLGLRLIYFSYDVKMKEKGDIPEGYSVSREKKERFSLILESASTNQTSMYLCASSLNPWDRGSPLHFGNGTRLTVT.

This clone was counted between two and nine times. The J gene is TRBJ1-5, the V gene TRBV4-1; 10 positions agree with TRBD1. With V trimmed by 4 bases and J by 6 bases, 6 bases remained unmatched. This CDR3 has 15 amino acids. The germline V gene has CDR1 MGHRA and CDR2 YSYEKL. CDR3 nucleotides: TGCGCCAGCAGCCCGGGACAGGGGATTATTCAGCCCCAGCATTTT. This codes for CASSPGQGIIQPQHF.

The chain joins TRBV28 to TRBJ2-7, with 9 bases that match TRBD1. The CDR3 is made up of 13 amino acids. With V trimmed by 2 bases and J by 6 bases, 2 bases remained unmatched. Germline V lookup: CDR1 MDHEN, CDR2 SYDVKM. The CDR3, as DNA: TGTGCCAGCAGTTTAGGGACAGGGACCGAGCAGTACTTC. Protein sequence: CASSLGTGTEQYF.

The sample holds one count of this clone. The rearrangement joins TRBV5-1 to TRBJ2-3; TRBD1 is a possible D gene (5 bases). The germline V and J ends were trimmed by 0 bases and 11 bases, with 16 bases remaining between them. Germline CDR1 reads SGHRS; CDR2 reads YFSETQ. The CDR3 sequence is 14 residues long. CDR3 nucleotide sequence: TGCGCCAGCAGCTTGGGGGCCGAGAGGCAGGGGCAGTATTTT. This codes for CASSLGAERQGQYF.

This clone came up once. The rearrangement uses TRBV5-1 and TRBJ2-3, with TRBD1 matching 9 bases. There are 18 residues in the CDR3. Looked up from germline, CDR1 is SGHRS and CDR2 is YFSETQ. V was pared by 0 bases and J by 2 bases, with 10 bases of the junction left unmatched. CDR3 DNA sequence: TGCGCCAGCAGCTTGGCCCGGCGACAGGGGGTGACCACAGATACGCAGTATTTT. Its protein product is CASSLARRQGVTTDTQYF.

This chain uses TRBV12-3 or TRBV12-4 with TRBJ1-1, with D hard to call. V gave up 5 bases and J gave up 11 bases, with 18 bases separating them. This CDR3 is built from 13 residues. CDR3 in DNA: TGTGCCAGCAGTCCCTTTGAGAGGGTAAGCGCTTTCTTT. It translates to CASSPFERVSAFF.

The chain recombines TRBV15 with TRBJ2-1, with 7 bases that match TRBD2. From germline, CDR1 is LNHNV and CDR2 YYDKDF (reference sequence). J gave up 16 bases and V 0 bases, and 18 bases lay outside the gene matches. The CDR3 has 16 residues. Written as DNA, the CDR3 is TGTGCCACCAGCAGAGATCGTGGAACTAGCGAGGGAGGATACTTCTTC. Its protein is CATSRDRGTSEGGYFF.

The CDR3 DNA reads as TGTGCCAGCAGCCAAGGGGACAGGACCACAGATACGCAGTATTTT. Protein sequence: CASSQGDRTTDTQYF. The V and J genes are TRBV4-2 and TRBJ2-3; 8 bases line up with TRBD1. Germline V gene lookup returns CDR1 LGHNA and CDR2 YNFKEQ. The CDR3 extends over 15 amino acids. V lost 1 base, J lost 2 bases, and 2 bases stayed unmatched.

This chain uses TRBV7-9 with TRBJ1-6, with a weak D call TRBD1 (5 bases). The germline V gene encodes CDR1 SEHNR and CDR2 FQNEAQ (reference sequence). The CDR3 spans 14 residues. V shed 5 bases and J shed 9 bases, with 14 bases lying between them. Here the CDR3 reads CASSPAGLPSPLHF. DNA for the CDR3: TGTGCCAGCAGCCCGGCGGGACTACCTTCACCCCTCCACTTT.

The sample holds a few counts of this clone. The genes are TRBV7-3 and TRBJ1-1; 11 nucleotides align to TRBD1. With 1 base clipped from V and 4 bases from J, the junction kept 23 bases outside the gene matches. The CDR3 is 22 residues long. Looked up from germline, CDR1 is SGHTA and CDR2 is FQGTGA. This CDR3 reads CASSLNPPPFPGQGVGGTEAFF. CDR3 DNA sequence: TGTGCCAGCAGCTTAAATCCCCCCCCATTTCCGGGACAGGGGGTTGGTGGCACTGAAGCTTTCTTT.

This clone was seen only a few times. Other DNA sequences in this sample translate to the same CDR3. This chain links TRBV3-1 (or the pseudogene TRBV3-2) with TRBJ1-1; no clear D. This CDR3 spans 14 amino acids. CDR1 LGHDT and CDR2 YNNKEL come from the germline V gene (reference sequence). V was shortened by 0 bases and J by 2 bases, with 7 bases between the two germline ends. As DNA, the CDR3 is TGTGCCAGCAGCCAAGATACAGTTAACACTGAAGCTTTCTTT. Amino acid sequence: CASSQDTVNTEAFF.

The rearrangement uses TRBV27 and TRBJ2-1; 9 bases fit TRBD1. The CDR3 contains 16 residues. Germline CDR1 MNHEY, CDR2 SMNVEV (reference sequence). The V gene end was trimmed by 6 bases and the J gene end by 4 bases; junction bases not matched to a gene: 10. CDR3 sequence reads: CASRSDRGDKYNEQFF. The CDR3 nucleotides read TGTGCCAGCAGATCTGACAGGGGGGACAAATACAATGAGCAGTTCTTC.

The CDR3 sequence is CASSQGLISSYNSPLHF. CDR3 DNA sequence: TGCGCCAGCAGCCAAGGGCTCATCAGCTCCTATAATTCACCCCTCCACTTT. The chain recombines TRBV4-3 with TRBJ1-6; D gene uncertain. Germline CDR1 is LGHNA and CDR2 is YSLEER. This CDR3 has 17 residues. V gave up 1 base and J gave up 0 bases, with 10 bases separating them.

The chain combines TRBV7-2 with TRBJ1-2, with 9 positions matching TRBD1. Trimming at V came to 5 bases and at J to 4 bases, leaving 8 bases not matched to a gene. The length of the CDR3 is 15 residues. The germline gives CDR1 SGHTA, CDR2 FQGNSA. DNA for the CDR3: TGTGCCAGCAGCCAACACAGGGGGCAGGTCTATGGCTACACCTTC. Translation gives CASSQHRGQVYGYTF.